This TCR beta chain comes out of a study of T cell repertoires in cytomegalovirus infection. The overall study: Both CMV infection and a matching HLA type were indicated by public TCR beta signatures. Study findings and constraints: Identification of carriers of CMV plus the relevant HLA was performed using cumulative public TCR beta family frequency. The ex vivo response showed dominance by HLA-C-restricted CMV-specific TCR beta clonotypes.

TCRdb analysed the reads with MiXCR anew, one entry per CDR3 protein. Among about 440,000 distinct CDR3 sequences listed, approximately 31% were seen once. In this sample, this clonotype turned up a few times. Antigen specificity is unknown. The CDR3 is made up of 14 amino acids. The trim removed 4 bases at V and 5 bases at J, leaving 9 bases unmatched. Germline assignment: CDR1 DFQATT and CDR2 SNEGSKA (reference sequence). Sequencing input: PBMCs. This sequence originates from a human donor in good health (CMV status not recorded). Some clones in this sample may be carry-over from other donors' samples. The V gene is TRBV20-1, the J gene TRBJ1-1; 8 bases are a match to TRBD1. CDR3 coding DNA: TGCAGTGCTACACAGGGGGTTGGGAGGACTGAAGCTTTCTTT. This sequence encodes CSATQGVGRTEAFF.